This passage covers 20 T cell receptor beta chains from one sample sequenced in a study of a mutant IDH1 vaccine in newly diagnosed glioma. As for time point: week 11, during vaccination. Doses of 300 ug of mutant IDH1 20-mer peptide were given with topical imiquimod. Their target antigens are unknown. Using immunoSEQ multiplex PCR, the repertoire was profiled, and TCRdb retains in-frame clones only, with some absent. The sample shows approximately 25,000 clones, about 80% of them seen only once. This sample comprised PBMCs, obtained from a glioma patient whose treatment included an IDH1 peptide vaccine. The receptors shown here come from a woman in her late teens or twenties with glioma.

The rearrangement links TRBV6-6 to TRBJ1-5, with TRBD1 as a possible D gene (6 bases). Germline V gene data show CDR1 as MNHNY and CDR2 as SVGAGI (reference sequence). Trimming removed 6 bases at V and 5 bases at J, with 17 bases between. There are 15 residues in the CDR3. The CDR3 reads CASSPDRGLYQPQHF. In DNA, the CDR3 is TGTGCCAGCAGCCCAGACCGGGGGCTCTATCAGCCCCAGCATTTT.

The V call is TRBV4-1, the J call TRBJ2-1, with TRBD2 identical over 10 bases. This CDR3 has 16 residues. From germline, CDR1 is MGHRA and CDR2 YSYEKL. The V gene end was trimmed by 2 bases and the J gene end by 5 bases; junction bases not matched to a gene: 6. The CDR3 region has the DNA TGCGCCAGCAGCCAACTAGCGGGGGTTACTAACAATGAGCAGTTCTTC. Its translation is CASSQLAGVTNNEQFF.

The chain couples TRBV4-2 to TRBJ1-1; D call uncertain. The CDR3 covers 15 residues. V dropped 0 bases and J dropped 3 bases, with 11 bases sitting between them. Germline lookup yields CDR1 LGHNA and CDR2 YNFKEQ. The CDR3 spells CASSQETVMDTEAFF. The CDR3 DNA reads TGTGCCAGCAGCCAAGAAACCGTGATGGACACTGAAGCTTTCTTT.

This clone appeared a single time. In DNA form, the CDR3 reads TGTGCCACCAGCAGTAAGCGGGAAGCAGGCGAGCAGTACTTC. Translating gives CATSSKREAGEQYF. J is TRBJ2-7 and V is TRBV15; TRBD2 matches at 7 bases. J lost 6 bases, V lost 3 bases, and 8 bases had no gene match. CDR3 size: 14 residues. Germline V lookup: CDR1 LNHNV, CDR2 YYDKDF (reference sequence). Drawing the rest from reference TRBV15 and TRBJ2-7, the complete variable domain is DAMVIQNPRYQVTQFGKPVTLSCSQTLNHNVMYWYQQKSSQAPKLLFHYYDKDFNNEADTPDNFQSRRPNTSFCFLDIRSPGLGDTAMYLCATSSKREAGEQYFGPGTRLTVT.

This clone was counted a single time. The CDR3: CASSAERDEQYF. CDR3 DNA: TGTGCCAGCAGCGCCGAGCGTGACGAGCAGTACTTC. V gene TRBV5-4 combines with J gene TRBJ2-5; no clear D. The J call may be incorrect, as the DNA end agrees better with TRBJ2-7. Germline lookup yields CDR1 SGHNT and CDR2 YYREEE (reference sequence). The CDR3 runs to 12 residues.

The chain combines TRBV18 with TRBJ1-2, with 9 bases identical to TRBD1. This CDR3 comprises 18 residues. Germline V lookup: CDR1 KGHSH, CDR2 LQKENI. The junction had 10 bases not matched to a gene; V was cut back by 2 bases and J by 0 bases. The CDR3 DNA is TGTGCCAGCTCACCAGCCGGGACAGGGCACCTGACTAACTATGGCTACACCTTC. Translating gives CASSPAGTGHLTNYGYTF.

The CDR3 bases are TGTGCCAGCAGTGCTATGACTAGCGGGAGTTCCTACAATGAGCAGTTCTTC. Its translation is CASSAMTSGSSYNEQFF. The chain combines TRBV28 with TRBJ2-1, with 12 bases matching TRBD2. The CDR3 is 17 amino acids. Germline V gene data show CDR1 as MDHEN and CDR2 as SYDVKM. V lost 5 bases and J lost 1; bases outside the gene matches: 6.

The rearrangement joins TRBV19 to TRBJ1-4, with D perhaps matching TRBD1 (5 bases). This CDR3 has 15 amino acids. In germline, CDR1 is LNHDA, CDR2 SQIVND (reference sequence). Trimming cost V 5 bases and J 8 bases, with 18 bases left between them. In DNA form, the CDR3 reads TGTGCCAGTAGTTCCCGGCCCGGGGGATTCGAAAAACTGTTTTTT. It yields the protein CASSSRPGGFEKLFF. Looking up the rest from reference TRBV19 and TRBJ1-4 gives the full variable domain: DGGITQSPKYLFRKEGQNVTLSCEQNLNHDAMYWYRQDPGQGLRLIYYSQIVNDFQKGDIAEGYSVSREKKESFPLTVTSAQKNPTAFYLCASSSRPGGFEKLFFGSGTQLSVL.

Remarks on this clone: One end of the junction is discordant with germline, which a read error may explain. This chain joins TRBV7-7 and TRBJ2-7; 12 nucleotides line up with TRBD1. Germline-derived CDR1 and CDR2 are SSHAT and FNYEAQ (reference sequence). The CDR3 spans 15 residues. The CDR3 protein is CASSPAGTGGTEQYF. CDR3 nucleotide sequence: TGTGCTAGCAGCCCCGCCGGGACAGGGGGCACCGAGCAGTACTTC.

This clone is medium-sized. The chain is built from TRBV30 and TRBJ1-6; a weak D match, TRBD1 (6 bases). Germline V gene data show CDR1 as GTSNPN and CDR2 as SVGIG (reference sequence). Trimming removed 1 base from V and 3 bases from J, with 13 bases in between. CDR3 size: 16 residues. The CDR3 DNA is TGTGCCTGGAGTGCGGGGGCGGCCCGCTATAATTCACCCCTCCACTTT. Amino acids: CAWSAGAARYNSPLHF.

The chain has TRBV19 and TRBJ1-5; D is possibly TRBD1 (5 bases). V shed 7 bases and J shed 1 base, with 26 bases lying between them. The CDR3 covers 19 residues. Germline lookup yields CDR1 LNHDA and CDR2 SQIVND (reference sequence). The CDR3 spells CASIIGTPLSVGSNQPQHF. CDR3 nucleotide sequence: TGTGCCAGTATTATCGGGACTCCTTTATCCGTCGGGAGCAATCAGCCCCAGCATTTT.

The chain is built from TRBV30 and TRBJ1-6; D might be TRBD1 (6 bases). CDR1 and CDR2 (germline): GTSNPN, SVGIG (reference sequence). V lost 0 bases and J 7 bases, leaving 16 bases between the germline ends. This CDR3 has 16 amino acids. The CDR3 loop reads CAWSVRRDTTNSPLHF. CDR3 in DNA: TGTGCCTGGAGTGTACGGCGGGACACCACCAATTCACCCCTCCACTTT. Variable domain in full (rest from reference TRBV30 and TRBJ1-6): SQTIHQWPATLVQPVGSPLSLECTVEGTSNPNLYWYRQAAGRGLQLLFYSVGIGQISSEVPQNLSASRPQDRQFILSSKKLLLSDSGFYLCAWSVRRDTTNSPLHFGNGTRLTVT.

The rearrangement links TRBV29-1 to TRBJ2-7; 12 bases align to TRBD2. V lost 7 bases to trimming and J lost 5 bases; unmatched junction nucleotides: 0. The CDR3 extends over 11 amino acids. Per the germline V gene, CDR1 is SQVTM and CDR2 is ANQGSEA. The CDR3 is CSGTSGNEQYF. The CDR3 DNA sequence: TGCAGCGGGACTAGCGGGAACGAGCAGTACTTC.

This clone was seen a single time. The rearrangement joins TRBV6-1 to TRBJ2-5, with D possibly matching TRBD1 (6 bases). Per germline, CDR1 MNHNS and CDR2 SASEGT. Trimming removed 5 bases from V and 5 bases from J, with 18 bases in between. The CDR3 totals 15 residues. The CDR3 DNA reads TGTGCCAGCAGTACTACGGACAGTCACGGGGAGACCCAGTACTTC. It encodes CASSTTDSHGETQYF.

This chain joins TRBV19 and TRBJ2-2; the match to TRBD1 covers 10 bases. The CDR3 contains 16 residues. V shed 4 bases and J 6 bases; nucleotides not matched to a gene: 8. Germline CDR1 reads LNHDA; CDR2 reads SQIVND (reference sequence). CDR3 sequence reads: CASSTRTGGLSGELFF. In nucleotides, the CDR3 is TGTGCCAGTAGTACCCGGACAGGGGGACTATCCGGGGAGCTGTTTTTT.

V and J are TRBV19 and TRBJ1-1; D perhaps matches TRBD1 (6 bases). Germline V gives CDR1 LNHDA, CDR2 SQIVND (reference sequence). CDR3 length: 17 amino acids. V lost 6 bases and J lost 0, with 20 bases in between. The CDR3 DNA reads as TGTGCCAGTAGCAAAGCAGGGGTTTGGAGTGTGAACACTGAAGCTTTCTTT. This encodes CASSKAGVWSVNTEAFF. Variable domain in full (rest from reference TRBV19 and TRBJ1-1): DGGITQSPKYLFRKEGQNVTLSCEQNLNHDAMYWYRQDPGQGLRLIYYSQIVNDFQKGDIAEGYSVSREKKESFPLTVTSAQKNPTAFYLCASSKAGVWSVNTEAFFGQGTRLTVV.

The V gene is TRBV4-2, the J gene TRBJ2-5; 9 nucleotides line up with TRBD2. There are 17 residues in the CDR3. Per germline, CDR1 LGHNA and CDR2 YNFKEQ. V shed 0 bases and J 4 bases; nucleotides not matched to a gene: 9. Written as DNA, the CDR3 is TGTGCCAGCAGCCAAGAGTATCCAGCGGGAGGTGGAGAGACCCAGTACTTC. Translated, it gives CASSQEYPAGGGETQYF.

This chain joins TRBV5-6 and TRBJ1-1; TRBD1 might be the D (6 bases). The CDR3 totals 14 residues. V dropped 4 bases and J dropped 5 bases, with 15 bases sitting between them. CDR1 and CDR2 (germline): SGHDT, YYEEEE. CDR3 sequence (DNA): TGTGCCAGCAGCCCCCTGGGGGGCGGGACTGAAGCTTTCTTT. It yields the protein CASSPLGGGTEAFF.

This clone is large (0.1 to 1%) within its sample. V usage is TRBV7-2 and J usage is TRBJ1-5; 9 nucleotides agree with TRBD1. The germline CDR1 and CDR2 sequences are SGHTA and FQGNSA. This CDR3 comprises 15 residues. With 4 bases clipped from V and 6 bases from J, the junction kept 7 bases outside the gene matches. CDR3 residues: CASSSGTGGSQPQHF. Here the CDR3 DNA reads TGTGCCAGCAGCTCAGGTACAGGGGGCTCTCAGCCCCAGCATTTT.

This clone showed up just once. The rearrangement links TRBV5-5 to TRBJ1-2; 11 positions agree with TRBD1. The CDR3 runs 16 residues. Trimming at V came to 0 bases and at J to 7 bases, leaving 8 bases not matched to a gene. Germline-derived CDR1 and CDR2 are SGHKS and YYEKEE (reference sequence). CDR3: CASSLEGTGGRGGYTF. CDR3 DNA sequence: TGTGCCAGCAGCTTGGAGGGGACAGGGGGGAGAGGTGGCTACACCTTC.